This TCR beta chain is drawn from a study of OX40 agonist ivuxolimab in advanced cancers. In the study overall: Patients received intravenous ivuxolimab every 2 weeks at 0.01 to 10 mg/kg. Points from the study as a whole: Also showing low normalized T-cell clonal expansion were some of the nonresponders.

Sequenced by immunoSEQ multiplex PCR; TCRdb stores in-frame clones only, minus some. The repertoire holds around 130,000 clones, with around 93% as singletons. For this clone: Its antigen is unidentified.

The CDR3 is 14 amino acids. Germline CDR1 MDHEN, CDR2 SYDVKM. The V end lost 3 bases, the J end lost 3 bases, and 12 bases lay between the germline ends. The sequence derives from an adult with an advanced solid tumor such as melanoma, head and neck, liver or kidney cancer. This chain uses TRBV28 with TRBJ2-7; D unresolved. This specimen was CD4+ or CD8+ T cells sorted from blood, taken in a trial of the OX40 agonist ivuxolimab. The CDR3 protein is CASSFDQTRYEQYF. For the CDR3, the DNA is TGTGCCAGCAGTTTCGATCAAACACGCTACGAGCAGTACTTC. The variable domain in full, with the rest retrieved from reference TRBV28 and TRBJ2-7, is DVKVTQSSRYLVKRTGEKVFLECVQDMDHENMFWYRQDPGLGLRLIYFSYDVKMKEKGDIPEGYSVSREKKERFSLILESASTNQTSMYLCASSFDQTRYEQYFGPGTRLTVT.